This T cell receptor (beta chain) was recorded in a study of T-cell memory formation after mild COVID-19 (dated by TCRdb to 2020 to 2022). About the full investigation: TCR sequence clusters from the two donors were largely donor specific. Longitudinal TCRalpha and TCRbeta repertoire sequencing tracked T-cell clones expanding and contracting after mild COVID-19 in two donors. Two young, previously healthy adult volunteers made up the cohort, one male and one female.

The cysteine opens and the phenylalanine closes a CDR3 of 12 amino acids. Only the CDR3 DNA stays, 36 bases, in frame from base 1. CDR1 and CDR2 are read off the germline V gene as MNHNS and SASEGT. Trimming removed 4 bases from V and 9 bases from J, leaving 13 bases between the germline ends. Summary of the overall study and its limitations: Contracting CD4+ clones were found mainly in CM and EM memory subsets, while CD8+ clones were enriched in EMRA. Clones contracting from day 15 to 85 had balanced CD4/CD8 phenotypes, while a second wave expanding from day 15 to 37 was biased towards CD4+. Whether the second-wave clones peaking on day 37 were SARS-CoV-2 specific was not confirmed. Only two mild cases were covered by the study, and larger cohorts that include severe cases with pre-infection samples were considered necessary. The detection of some responding clones in pre-infection memory suggests that pre-existing cross-reactive memory T cells joined the SARS-CoV-2 response.

Of note for this clonotype: The clone's antigen remains unknown. Base quality data are lacking; no much larger clone is found one base away.

For sequencing, an Illumina NovaSeq 6000 was employed. cDNA libraries for TCRalpha and TCRbeta were prepared by 5'RACE using constant-segment primers, with sample barcodes and unique molecular identifiers added. RNA was extracted from every sample with Trizol reagent. Amplification of the libraries took two PCR steps, and the second step added a second sample barcode plus Illumina TruSeq adapters. Sequencing of the libraries was done on an Illumina NovaSeq, producing 2 x 150 bp paired-end reads. Per the authors' processing: Demultiplexing of reads and collapsing into UMI-guided consensus sequences were performed with migec v1.2.7. With mixcr v2.1.11, UMI consensuses were aligned to TRA and TRB V and J templates and assembled into clonotypes. Expanded or contracted clonotypes were those called significant by both edgeR and NoisET, with noise models trained on biological replicates. For edgeR calls, the cutoffs were a false discovery rate-adjusted p below 0.01 and a log2 fold-change threshold of 1. As an exploratory analysis of dynamics, max-normalized trajectories of the 1000 most abundant clonotypes were examined by PCA with hierarchical clustering. The CD4 or CD8 phenotype of responding clones was assigned using the separately sequenced CD4+ and CD8+ repertoires. TCRdb's own reprocessing of the public reads used fastp at Q25 and MiXCR and kept productive beta chains. When rows share a CDR3 protein, they turn into one entry using the most common DNA and genes. The V and J calls, along with clone size, are taken from TCRdb and not from the paper's own processing. For this sample there are 150,000 to 200,000 distinct CDR3 sequences; roughly 30% appear just once. 12% of the sample lies in the top ten.

PBMCs were isolated by Ficoll-Paque density gradient centrifugation. The TCR sequence derives from an adult woman who had mild COVID-19 (a few samples of this study predate the infection). The sample titles of this study are shuffled in the database, so cell type and time point are left out; the donor was told from shared clones. The chain couples TRBV6-1 to TRBJ2-7, with the D gene not clear enough to name. Specimen: PBMCs or a T cell subset sorted from them (not recorded which). The CDR3 is CASSVQRRTQYF. The DNA sequence is TGTGCCAGCAGTGTTCAGCGACGGACGCAGTACTTC.